Below, 13 T cell receptor beta chains from the same sample are listed, as sequenced in a study of patients and donors after allogeneic stem cell transplantation. Each CDR3 protein is one row after TCRdb ran MiXCR on the RT-PCR reads. The sample lists approximately 410,000 distinct CDR3 sequences, roughly 17% occurring once. Material for sequencing was blood, either unsorted or a sorted T cell fraction (not recorded which). The origin of the receptors is a human donor who was either an allogeneic HSCT recipient or a stem cell or donor lymphocyte infusion donor (not recorded which). It is not recorded whose cells these are; they may come from a transplant donor.

In this sample, this clonotype turned up a few times. The chain combines TRBV27 with TRBJ2-3; D remains ambiguous. Trimming pared 3 bases from V and 0 bases from J, leaving 7 bases between. The CDR3 loop spans 14 amino acids. The V gene's germline CDR1 is MNHEY and CDR2 SMNVEV (reference sequence). The CDR3 nucleotides are TGTGCCAGCAGTTTGGCGGATAGCACAGATACGCAGTATTTT. As protein: CASSLADSTDTQYF.

This clonotype was seen a handful of times. This chain uses TRBV20-1 with TRBJ1-2; no clear D gene. CDR3 size: 15 residues. Germline V gives CDR1 DFQATT, CDR2 SNEGSKA (reference sequence). Trimming cost V 2 bases and J 4 bases, with 17 bases left between them. The CDR3 DNA sequence: TGCAGTGCTAGATCCTCAGGATCGAAATTCTATGGCTACACCTTC. Encoded protein: CSARSSGSKFYGYTF.

The V and J genes are TRBV20-1 and TRBJ1-1; possibly TRBD1 for D (5 bases). Germline-derived CDR1 and CDR2 are DFQATT and SNEGSKA (reference sequence). This CDR3 contains 13 residues. V was pared by 1 base and J by 1 base, with 7 bases between. This chain's CDR3 is CSARGRANTEAFF. The CDR3 coding sequence is TGCAGTGCTAGAGGCAGGGCGAACACTGAAGCTTTCTTT.

J is TRBJ1-6 and V is TRBV15, with a possible D match to TRBD1 (5 bases). This CDR3 spans 16 amino acids. The V and J ends lost 0 bases and 10 bases respectively, with 16 bases between them. Germline V gene sequence: CDR1 LNHNV, CDR2 YYDKDF (reference sequence). CDR3 coding DNA: TGTGCCACCAGCAGAGATAGGGGCAGGGTAGGATCACCCCTCCACTTT. Residues: CATSRDRGRVGSPLHF.

This clonotype has just a few counts. The J gene is TRBJ2-1, the V gene TRBV7-6; 13 bases are a match to TRBD2. The V gene end was trimmed by 1 base and the J gene end by 0 bases; junction bases not matched to a gene: 18. In germline, CDR1 is SGHVS, CDR2 FNYEAQ. This CDR3 spans 23 amino acids. For the CDR3, the DNA is TGTGCCAGCAGCTTAGATTTGGGTGCTACTAGCGGGAGGGAATACAGCTCCTACAATGAGCAGTTCTTC. As protein: CASSLDLGATSGREYSSYNEQFF.

The gene calls are TRBV14 and TRBJ2-2; 14 nucleotides line up with TRBD2. V trimming: 4 bases; J trimming: 3 bases; junction bases outside the gene matches: 13. Germline-derived CDR1 and CDR2 are SGHDN and FVKESK. The CDR3 consists of 20 residues. The CDR3 sequence: CASSLHPGLAGVRDTGELFF. The CDR3 region has the DNA TGTGCCAGCAGCCTACACCCGGGACTAGCGGGAGTTCGTGACACCGGGGAGCTGTTTTTT.

J is TRBJ1-2 and V is TRBV6-1; 12 nucleotides match TRBD1. The CDR3 sequence is 15 residues long. Trimming at V came to 5 bases and at J to 4 bases, leaving 5 bases not matched to a gene. CDR1 is MNHNS, CDR2 SASEGT, per germline. The CDR3 protein is CASSLGTGGAYGYTF. CDR3 DNA sequence: TGTGCCAGCAGTCTCGGGACAGGGGGCGCCTATGGCTACACCTTC.

This clonotype was detected only a few times. The chain combines TRBV4-1 with TRBJ2-7; TRBD1 matches at 9 bases. Losses at the gene ends were 0 bases for V and 2 bases for J; bases not matched to a gene: 5. Germline V gene lookup returns CDR1 MGHRA and CDR2 YSYEKL. The CDR3 totals 16 residues. CDR3 nucleotide sequence: TGCGCCAGCAGCCAAGATAGGACAGGGGCCACCTACGAGCAGTACTTC. Translating gives CASSQDRTGATYEQYF.

The chain links TRBV15 to TRBJ2-4; no definite D call. The germline V gene has CDR1 LNHNV and CDR2 YYDKDF (reference sequence). This CDR3 has 16 amino acids. V was trimmed by 1 base and J by 1 base, leaving 11 bases between them. The CDR3 DNA is TGTGCCACCAGCAGAGGGGGAAAGGGCGCCAAAAACATTCAGTACTTC. This gives the protein CATSRGGKGAKNIQYF.

V is TRBV20-1 and J is TRBJ1-5; D gene unclear. V was cut by 0 bases and J by 2 bases, with 5 bases left in between. From germline, CDR1 is DFQATT and CDR2 SNEGSKA (reference sequence). This CDR3 comprises 13 residues. The CDR3 DNA is TGCAGTGCTAGAGACCGACGCAATCAGCCCCAGCATTTT. Its translation is CSARDRRNQPQHF.

This clonotype was recorded a few times. The chain couples TRBV20-1 to TRBJ2-3; TRBD2 matches 14 bases. The V segment lost 5 bases and the J segment 5 bases; nucleotides outside the gene matches: 9. The CDR3 totals 16 residues. CDR1 is DFQATT and CDR2 is SNEGSKA in the germline V gene (reference sequence). Written as DNA, the CDR3 is TGCAGTGCTGATTCTGGGACTAGCGGGAGACGAGATACGCAGTATTTT. Protein: CSADSGTSGRRDTQYF.

CDR3 DNA sequence: TGTGCCAGCATTAGGTCGGGAGGGCCCTCCTACGAGCAGTACTTC. Translated, it gives CASIRSGGPSYEQYF. The chain carries TRBV7-9 and TRBJ2-7, with 8 bases that match TRBD2. CDR1 is SEHNR and CDR2 is FQNEAQ in the germline V gene (reference sequence). With V trimmed by 7 bases and J by 0 bases, 8 bases remained unmatched. The CDR3 contains 15 residues.

The rearrangement joins TRBV5-5 to TRBJ1-1, with D unclear. The CDR3 runs 15 residues. Per the germline V gene, CDR1 is SGHKS and CDR2 is YYEKEE (reference sequence). V gave up 1 base and J gave up 1 base, with 11 bases separating them. In DNA form, the CDR3 reads TGTGCCAGCAGCTTGAGGGTAGCCCGGAACACTGAAGCTTTCTTT. Translated: CASSLRVARNTEAFF.